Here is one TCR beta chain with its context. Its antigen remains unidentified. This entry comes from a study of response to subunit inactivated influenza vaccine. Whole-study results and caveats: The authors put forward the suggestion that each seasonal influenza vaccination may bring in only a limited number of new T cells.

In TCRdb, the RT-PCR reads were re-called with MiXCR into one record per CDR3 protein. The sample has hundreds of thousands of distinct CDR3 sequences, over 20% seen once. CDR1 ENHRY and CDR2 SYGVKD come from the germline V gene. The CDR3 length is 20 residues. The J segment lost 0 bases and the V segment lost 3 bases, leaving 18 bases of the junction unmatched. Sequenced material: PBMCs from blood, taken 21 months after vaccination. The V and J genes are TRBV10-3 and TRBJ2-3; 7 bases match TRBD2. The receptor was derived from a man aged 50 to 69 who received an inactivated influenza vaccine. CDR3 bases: TGTGCCATCAGTGACCACCGGCTGATAGCGGGCCCGCCTAGCACAGATACGCAGTATTTT. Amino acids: CAISDHRLIAGPPSTDTQYF.